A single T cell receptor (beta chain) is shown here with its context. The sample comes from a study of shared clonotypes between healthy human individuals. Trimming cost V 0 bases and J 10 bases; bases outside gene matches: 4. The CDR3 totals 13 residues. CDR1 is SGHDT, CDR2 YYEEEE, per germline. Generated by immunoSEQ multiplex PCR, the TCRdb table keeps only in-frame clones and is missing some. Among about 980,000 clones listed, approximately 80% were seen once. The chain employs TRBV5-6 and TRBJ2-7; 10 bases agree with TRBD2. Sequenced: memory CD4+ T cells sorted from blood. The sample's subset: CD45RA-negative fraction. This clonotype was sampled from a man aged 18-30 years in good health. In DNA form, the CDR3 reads TGTGCCAGCAGCTTGGGGACTAGCGGCGTTCAGTACTTC. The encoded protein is CASSLGTSGVQYF.